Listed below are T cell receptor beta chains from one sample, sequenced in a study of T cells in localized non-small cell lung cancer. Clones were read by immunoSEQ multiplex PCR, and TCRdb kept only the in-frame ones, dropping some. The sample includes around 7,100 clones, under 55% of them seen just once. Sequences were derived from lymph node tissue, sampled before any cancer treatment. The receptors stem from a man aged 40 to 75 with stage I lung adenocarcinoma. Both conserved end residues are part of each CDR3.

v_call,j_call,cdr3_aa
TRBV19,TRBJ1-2,CASSTRQAWTDGYTF
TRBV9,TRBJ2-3,CASRGLSTDTQYF
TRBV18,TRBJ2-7,CASSPPGGVPYF
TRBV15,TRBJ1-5,CATSRDLTFSNQPQHF
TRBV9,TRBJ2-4,CASSVTGGPGNIQYF
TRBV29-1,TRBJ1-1,CSALIGTGSYLNTEAFF
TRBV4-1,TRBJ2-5,CASSLGGNLETQYF
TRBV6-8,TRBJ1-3,CASSQTGAGNTIYF
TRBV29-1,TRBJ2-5,CSVDRTGGETQYF
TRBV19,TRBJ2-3,CASKRQEGVDTQYF
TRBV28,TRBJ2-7,CASSLPPLSYEQYF
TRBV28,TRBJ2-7,CASSTPNPLAGALDEQYF
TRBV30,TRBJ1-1,CAWGTQGNTEAFF
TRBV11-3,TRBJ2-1,CASSRLKGNNEQFF
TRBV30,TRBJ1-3,CAWRGFGNTIYF
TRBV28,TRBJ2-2,CASSLVTTGELFF
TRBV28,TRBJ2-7,CASSLAGGLAGGYEQYF
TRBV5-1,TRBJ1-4,CASSLEGPTNKKLFF
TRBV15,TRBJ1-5,CATSSTGPHQPQHF
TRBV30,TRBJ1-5,CAWSRQGNQPQHF
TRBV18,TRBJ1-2,CASSPLGHYGYTF
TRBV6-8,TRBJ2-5,CASNYPGQQETQYF
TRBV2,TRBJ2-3,CASSGSPGLAGDTQYF
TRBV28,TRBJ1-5,CASSSFQNQPQHF
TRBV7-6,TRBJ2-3,CASSFSGMGQSISTDTQYF
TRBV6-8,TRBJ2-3,CASSYVQSADTQYF
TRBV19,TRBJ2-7,CASSIGGQGYEQYF
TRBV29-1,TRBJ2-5,CSVEVPSGRLETQYF
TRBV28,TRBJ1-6,CASKSAIRSSDSPLHF
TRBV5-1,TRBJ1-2,CASSLGQTKYGYTF
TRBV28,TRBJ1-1,CASFQGSTTEAFF
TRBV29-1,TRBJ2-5,CSVRLRAGETQYF
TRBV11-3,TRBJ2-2,CASSFTGVTAGELFF
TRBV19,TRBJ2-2,CASRFTGTSTGELFF
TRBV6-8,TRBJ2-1,CASSDSGGHNEQFF
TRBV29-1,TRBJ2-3,CSVGGGREASDTQYF
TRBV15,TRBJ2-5,CATSRGSGTSAETQYF
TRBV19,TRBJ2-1,CASSSIGGYNEQFF
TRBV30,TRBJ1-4,CAWKDRVAVKLFF
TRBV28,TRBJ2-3,CASSLSPTGSTDTQYF
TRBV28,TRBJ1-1,CASSLGTGYTEAFF
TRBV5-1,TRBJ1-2,CASSLGPGTDPFGYTF
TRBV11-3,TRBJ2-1,CASSLDYQSRGHEQFF
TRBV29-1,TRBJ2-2,CSVERWVTGELFF
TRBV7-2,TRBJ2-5,CASSHGTGHQETQYF